This TCR beta chain was recorded in a study of blood T cells in healthy people across ages. Study results and limitations: Among long-lived donors, naive CD4+ cells were more numerous and diversity higher than in aged donors. Any conclusive comparison of naive versus antigen-experienced cells was prevented by using unsorted PBMCs.

Concerning this clonotype: Its antigen is undetermined.

Alongside a J-beta primer mix, a sample-barcoded 5' primer served in a second PCR lasting about 7 to 12 cycles. TCRdb re-called the 5' RACE reads with MiXCR, one entry per CDR3 protein. The sample lists about 1.4 million distinct CDR3 sequences, 59% occurring once. Every donor gave approximately 10 milliliters of peripheral blood. A minimum of 6 micrograms of total RNA was extracted per sample. The germline gives CDR1 SGHAT, CDR2 FQNNGV. There are 15 residues in the CDR3. Trimming pared 6 bases from V and 2 bases from J, leaving 14 bases between. This TCR came from a man aged 18 to 29 in good health. What was sequenced was blood. This chain uses TRBV11-2 with TRBJ2-4, with a tentative D call TRBD2 (5 bases). The DNA of the CDR3 is TGTGCCAGCAGGACCCCACGAGGGTCCAAAAACATTCAGTACTTC. Its protein product is CASRTPRGSKNIQYF.